The 31 T cell receptor beta chains below were found in one sample sequenced in a study of post-analysis software for immune sequencing data. No antigen has been identified for these receptors. Included in the TCR beta cDNA libraries were unique molecular identifiers. TCRdb re-derived calls from the PCR reads in MiXCR, one entry per CDR3 protein. The sample holds about 770,000 distinct CDR3 sequences, more than 45% seen once. General study findings and limits: The five TRBV segments detected at higher frequency in patients than in controls included TRBV5-6, TRBV5-1 and TRBV20-1.

The sample consisted of blood. All receptors derive from a girl aged 5-17 years with multiple sclerosis.

This clonotype was seen a handful of times. The chain carries TRBV15 and TRBJ2-1; perhaps D is TRBD1 or TRBD2 (5 bases each). The CDR3 has 16 amino acids. V lost 1 base, J lost 7 bases, and 17 bases lay in between. CDR1 and CDR2 from the germline V gene are LNHNV and YYDKDF (reference sequence). The CDR3 is CATSRGGPDRRNEQFF. In nucleotides, the CDR3 is TGTGCCACCAGCAGAGGGGGACCCGACAGAAGAAATGAGCAGTTCTTC.

The chain links TRBV29-1 to TRBJ2-3; D perhaps matches TRBD2 (5 bases). Germline V gene sequence: CDR1 SQVTM, CDR2 ANQGSEA. The CDR3 is 16 residues long. Between the trimmed V and J ends, which lost 1 base and 2 bases, there was a span of 16 bases. CDR3 residues: CSVEGGGLGFTDTQYF. CDR3 bases: TGCAGCGTTGAAGGGGGTGGACTGGGATTCACAGATACGCAGTATTTT.

The chain links TRBV29-1 to TRBJ2-5; TRBD1 agrees at 8 bases. Trimming removed 7 bases from V and 3 bases from J; junction bases left unmatched: 4. The germline CDR1 and CDR2 sequences are SQVTM and ANQGSEA. The CDR3 length is 12 residues. CDR3 residues: CSARQGKETQYF. The CDR3 nucleotides are TGCAGCGCACGACAGGGGAAAGAGACCCAGTACTTC.

The chain's CDR3 is CASSYRHRSGANVLTF. In DNA, the CDR3 is TGTGCCAGCAGTTACCGACACAGATCTGGGGCCAACGTCCTGACTTTC. The V and J genes are TRBV6-6 and TRBJ2-6, with no clear D. V was shortened by 2 bases and J by 1 base, with 9 bases between the two germline ends. Germline V CDR1 and CDR2: MNHNY, SVGAGI (reference sequence). This CDR3 is 16 amino acids long.

This clonotype has a handful of counts. This chain joins TRBV29-1 and TRBJ2-1, with 12 bases lining up with TRBD2. Germline CDR1 reads SQVTM; CDR2 reads ANQGSEA. The CDR3 has 15 residues. Trimming at V came to 4 bases and at J to 9 bases, leaving 10 bases not matched to a gene. CDR3: CSVAGLAGIISEQFF. The DNA of the CDR3 is TGCAGCGTTGCTGGACTAGCGGGAATTATTAGTGAGCAGTTCTTC.

A few counts support this clonotype. The rearrangement links TRBV5-1 to TRBJ1-1; a possible D gene is TRBD1 (5 bases). The germline gives CDR1 SGHRS, CDR2 YFSETQ. The CDR3 has 15 residues. The V end lost 0 bases, the J end lost 2 bases, and 11 bases lay between the germline ends. The CDR3 is CASSLAPGRNTEAFF. The CDR3, as DNA: TGCGCCAGCAGCTTGGCCCCGGGACGTAACACTGAAGCTTTCTTT. Filled out from reference TRBV5-1 and TRBJ1-1, the complete variable domain reads KAGVTQTPRYLIKTRGQQVTLSCSPISGHRSVSWYQQTPGQGLQFLFEYFSETQRNKGNFPGRFSGRQFSNSRSEMNVSTLELGDSALYLCASSLAPGRNTEAFFGQGTRLTVV.

The chain couples TRBV5-1 to TRBJ2-1; D is possibly TRBD1 (5 bases). This CDR3 is built from 15 residues. V gave up 4 bases and J gave up 5 bases, with 16 bases separating them. CDR1 SGHRS and CDR2 YFSETQ come from the germline V gene. CDR3 DNA sequence: TGCGCCAGCAGCCAACAGGTTTGGGTGAACAATGAGCAGTTCTTC. It translates to CASSQQVWVNNEQFF.

This clonotype has a handful of counts. This rearrangement joins TRBV29-1 to TRBJ2-3; tentatively, D is TRBD1 or TRBD2 (5 bases each). Germline CDR1 is SQVTM and CDR2 is ANQGSEA. The CDR3 has 13 amino acids. Trimming took off 3 bases at V and 8 bases at J, with 15 bases between the two ends. The CDR3 DNA reads TGCAGCGTTGACCCTCCCGGGGACGTTACGCAGTATTTT. Its translation: CSVDPPGDVTQYF.

The chain is built from TRBV7-9 and TRBJ1-2, with a tentative D call TRBD1 (5 bases). Trimming stripped 1 base from V and 4 bases from J, with 16 bases between. The CDR3 totals 16 residues. Germline assignment: CDR1 SEHNR and CDR2 FQNEAQ (reference sequence). CDR3 in amino acids: CASSLVGRDDSYGYTF. The CDR3 region has the DNA TGTGCCAGCAGCTTAGTTGGGAGGGACGACAGCTATGGCTACACCTTC.

The CDR3: CASSQSRDIGYNEQFF. DNA of the CDR3: TGCGCCAGCAGCCAATCACGGGACATCGGATACAATGAGCAGTTCTTC. This rearrangement joins TRBV4-1 to TRBJ2-1; D may be TRBD1 (6 bases). The CDR3 totals 16 residues. The germline CDR1 and CDR2 sequences are MGHRA and YSYEKL. The V gene lost 2 bases and the J gene lost 4 bases, with 15 bases spanning the gap.

V usage is TRBV19 and J usage is TRBJ2-1; D unclear. The V gene lost 3 bases and the J gene lost 4 bases, with 10 bases spanning the gap. CDR3 length: 14 amino acids. CDR1 and CDR2 (germline): LNHDA, SQIVND (reference sequence). CDR3 amino acids: CASSIRVPYNEQFF. In DNA form, the CDR3 reads TGTGCCAGTAGTATCCGTGTCCCTTACAATGAGCAGTTCTTC.

CDR3 in amino acids: CSARVKGAKNIQYF. The CDR3 DNA is TGCAGTGCTAGAGTAAAGGGGGCCAAAAACATTCAGTACTTC. This chain connects TRBV20-1 to TRBJ2-4; possible D gene TRBD1, 5 bases. V lost 1 base and J 1 base, leaving 8 bases between the germline ends. Germline values: CDR1 DFQATT, CDR2 SNEGSKA (reference sequence). The CDR3 runs 14 residues.

This clonotype turned up a few times. The chain employs TRBV6-6 and TRBJ1-6; 7 bases are shared with TRBD1. J lost 7 bases, V lost 5 bases, and 8 bases had no gene match. The CDR3 runs 15 residues. Germline V gene lookup returns CDR1 MNHNY and CDR2 SVGAGI (reference sequence). CDR3 amino acids: CASSPPGQPNSPLHF. The CDR3 bases are TGTGCCAGCAGTCCGCCGGGACAGCCAAATTCACCCCTCCACTTT.

The chain employs TRBV11-2 and TRBJ1-1; 8 bases fit TRBD1. V lost 1 base to trimming and J lost 7 bases; unmatched junction nucleotides: 11. The length of the CDR3 is 16 residues. Looked up from germline, CDR1 is SGHAT and CDR2 is FQNNGV. The CDR3, as DNA: TGTGCCAGCAGCTTAGGAGGGGGACAGGTCTGGGGTGAAGCTTTCTTT. Translated: CASSLGGGQVWGEAFF.

This rearrangement joins TRBV7-3 to TRBJ2-3; 8 nucleotides line up with TRBD2. In germline, CDR1 is SGHTA, CDR2 FQGTGA. V gave up 1 base and J gave up 0 bases; unmatched junction bases: 6. The CDR3 has 17 amino acids. The CDR3: CASSLNPSGSSTDTQYF. The DNA of the CDR3 is TGTGCCAGCAGCTTAAACCCTAGCGGGTCTAGCACAGATACGCAGTATTTT. The full variable domain, its missing parts supplied by reference TRBV7-3 and TRBJ2-3, is GAGVSQTPSNKVTEKGKYVELRCDPISGHTALYWYRQSLGQGPEFLIYFQGTGAADDSGLPNDRFFAVRPEGSVSTLKIQRTERGDSAVYLCASSLNPSGSSTDTQYFGPGTRLTVL.

About this clonotype itself: The junction and the germline gene differ at one end; a read error may be behind it. The gene calls are TRBV4-2 and TRBJ1-2, with 8 nucleotides matching TRBD1. The V gene's germline CDR1 is LGHNA and CDR2 YNFKEQ. The CDR3 runs to 16 residues. CDR3 in amino acids: CVSSPIGQGGGYGYTF. CDR3 DNA: TGTGTCAGCAGCCCAATCGGACAGGGAGGGGGCTATGGCTACACCTTC.

The CDR3 region has the DNA TGTGCCAGCAGTTCCGGGACTAGCGGGACGGGTGAGCAGTTCTTC. This codes for CASSSGTSGTGEQFF. The J gene is TRBJ2-1, the V gene TRBV2, with 13 bases lining up with TRBD2. J was trimmed by 9 bases and V by 5 bases; bases with no gene match: 7. This CDR3 is 15 amino acids long. Germline CDR1 reads SNHLY; CDR2 reads FYNNEI.

This chain uses TRBV12-3 or TRBV12-4 with TRBJ2-7; 7 positions agree with TRBD1. The length of the CDR3 is 15 residues. Trimming removed 3 bases from V and 1 base from J; junction bases left unmatched: 6. The CDR3 reads CASSFEWGQSYEQYF. DNA for the CDR3: TGTGCCAGCAGTTTCGAATGGGGACAGTCCTACGAGCAGTACTTC.

The rearrangement uses TRBV29-1 and TRBJ2-1; D call uncertain. The CDR3 is 11 residues long. Germline CDR1 is SQVTM and CDR2 is ANQGSEA. Trimming left V 3 bases short and J 6 bases short, with 6 bases between. The chain's CDR3 is CSVEVANEQFF. The CDR3 bases are TGCAGCGTTGAGGTAGCCAATGAGCAGTTCTTC.

The gene calls are TRBV5-5 and TRBJ1-2; TRBD1 aligns across 8 bases. CDR1 SGHKS and CDR2 YYEKEE come from the germline V gene (reference sequence). The CDR3 is 16 residues long. Trimming at V came to 4 bases and at J to 6 bases, leaving 14 bases not matched to a gene. The DNA of the CDR3 is TGTGCCAGCAGCCAAGGACAGGGCGAGGGGAGGAATGGCTACACCTTC. Translation gives CASSQGQGEGRNGYTF.

In this sample, this clonotype turned up a few times. The V and J genes are TRBV20-1 and TRBJ2-7; no definite D call. CDR1 is DFQATT, CDR2 SNEGSKA, per germline (reference sequence). V was shortened by 1 base and J by 6 bases, with 13 bases between the two germline ends. This CDR3 spans 13 amino acids. Written as DNA, the CDR3 is TGCAGTGCTAGAGTTCTCCGTCCGATCGAGCAGTACTTC. This codes for CSARVLRPIEQYF.

V is TRBV10-3 and J is TRBJ2-5; 7 bases line up with TRBD1. V was pared by 2 bases and J by 10 bases, with 13 bases of the junction left unmatched. The CDR3 is made up of 15 amino acids. Germline loops: CDR1 ENHRY, CDR2 SYGVKD. The CDR3 region is CAISETPGAGGDQYF. In DNA, the CDR3 is TGTGCCATCAGTGAGACCCCCGGGGCAGGGGGTGACCAGTACTTC.

The rearrangement uses TRBV27 and TRBJ2-3; the match to TRBD2 covers 14 bases. Trimming cost V 5 bases and J 6 bases; bases outside gene matches: 7. CDR1 is MNHEY, CDR2 SMNVEV, per germline (reference sequence). The length of the CDR3 is 16 residues. CDR3: CASSPRLAGGPDTQYF. The CDR3, as DNA: TGTGCCAGCAGTCCACGACTAGCGGGAGGGCCGGATACGCAGTATTTT.

This chain uses TRBV29-1 with TRBJ2-5; D is unresolved. V was clipped by 4 bases and J by 1 base, with 7 bases between them. Per the germline V gene, CDR1 is SQVTM and CDR2 is ANQGSEA. The CDR3 is made up of 12 amino acids. This CDR3 reads CSVGSSQETQYF. CDR3 coding DNA: TGCAGCGTTGGATCATCCCAAGAGACCCAGTACTTC.

The chain links TRBV20-1 to TRBJ2-3, with D possibly TRBD2 on 7 matching bases. The CDR3 runs 15 residues. CDR1 is DFQATT and CDR2 is SNEGSKA in the germline V gene (reference sequence). V dropped 3 bases and J dropped 6 bases, with 19 bases sitting between them. CDR3 protein: CSARDRTRGADTQYF. Written as DNA, the CDR3 is TGCAGTGCTAGGGACCGGACTAGGGGGGCGGATACGCAGTATTTT.

The rearrangement links TRBV5-1 to TRBJ2-5, with D uncertain. This CDR3 spans 13 amino acids. In germline, CDR1 is SGHRS, CDR2 YFSETQ. V lost 3 bases to trimming and J lost 3 bases, with 9 bases between them. This CDR3 reads CASSSLIEETQYF. The DNA for the CDR3 is TGCGCCAGCAGCTCGTTAATCGAAGAGACCCAGTACTTC.

With regard to this clonotype: A read error may produce the germline difference seen at one junction end. The chain uses TRBV10-3 and TRBJ2-2, with D possibly being TRBD1 (6 bases). The CDR3 loop spans 14 amino acids. Germline V CDR1 and CDR2: ENHRY, SYGVKD. The CDR3 DNA reads as TGTGCCATCAGGATACAGGGTTTCACCGGGAAGCTGTTTTTT. This encodes CAIRIQGFTGKLFF.

This clonotype was recorded a few times. J is TRBJ2-7 and V is TRBV7-2, with 11 bases aligning to TRBD2. The CDR3 is 15 amino acids. CDR1 and CDR2 from the germline V gene are SGHTA and FQGNSA. Unmatched junction bases numbered 3, after V lost 3 bases and J lost 2 bases. CDR3 protein: CASSLELAGAYEQYF. CDR3 nucleotides: TGTGCCAGCAGCTTGGAACTAGCGGGAGCCTACGAGCAGTACTTC.

The rearrangement uses TRBV5-1 and TRBJ1-2, with 7 bases that match TRBD1. Germline CDR1 SGHRS, CDR2 YFSETQ. With V trimmed by 4 bases and J by 8 bases, 11 bases remained unmatched. This CDR3 spans 14 amino acids. This CDR3 is CASSPRRQGGGYTF. As DNA, the CDR3 is TGCGCCAGCAGCCCGAGACGACAGGGCGGGGGCTACACCTTC.

The V and J genes are TRBV20-1 and TRBJ2-5; 15 bases map to TRBD2. The CDR3 has 15 amino acids. In germline, CDR1 is DFQATT, CDR2 SNEGSKA (reference sequence). The CDR3 DNA sequence: TGCAGCCACGGACTAGCGGGAGGGCTACAAGAGACCCAGTACTTC. Translation gives CSHGLAGGLQETQYF.

The chain links TRBV20-1 to TRBJ1-1, with 7 bases identical to TRBD1. The CDR3 totals 13 residues. Trimming at V came to 2 bases and at J to 10 bases, leaving 10 bases not matched to a gene. The V gene's germline CDR1 is DFQATT and CDR2 SNEGSKA (reference sequence). In nucleotides, the CDR3 is TGCAGTGCTAGATCCGGACAGGCCCTAAGAGCTTTCTTT. Encoded protein: CSARSGQALRAFF.